A single sample gave rise to the 4 T cell receptor beta chains below, sequenced in a study of blood T cell repertoires in COVID-19. The protocol was immunoSEQ multiplex PCR, while the TCRdb copy is restricted to in-frame clones and leaves out a portion. The sample shows 250,000 to 300,000 clones, roughly 91% of them seen only once. The sequenced sample was PBMCs or T cells enriched from blood (not recorded which). All receptors derive from an older woman in a cohort exposed to, infected with or recovered from COVID-19 (not recorded which).

This chain connects TRBV5-1 to TRBJ2-1; the match to TRBD2 covers 7 bases. Germline lookup yields CDR1 SGHRS and CDR2 YFSETQ. The CDR3 sequence is 14 residues long. The junction had 1 base not matched to a gene; V was cut back by 0 bases and J by 4 bases. The CDR3 region is CASSLGLAYNEQFF. CDR3 nucleotides: TGCGCCAGCAGCTTGGGACTAGCTTACAATGAGCAGTTCTTC.

The CDR3 loop reads CASSPLSGYEQYF. CDR3 nucleotides: TGTGCCAGCAGCCCCCTGTCGGGGTACGAGCAGTACTTC. The V gene is TRBV6-5, the J gene TRBJ2-7; maybe TRBD2 (5 bases). The CDR3 is 13 residues long. Germline V gene data show CDR1 as MNHEY and CDR2 as SVGAGI. The V end lost 6 bases, the J end lost 4 bases, and 13 bases lay between the germline ends.

The gene calls are TRBV3-1 (or the pseudogene TRBV3-2) and TRBJ2-5, with TRBD1 identical over 7 bases. The junction had 5 bases not matched to a gene; V was cut back by 4 bases and J by 6 bases. Germline CDR1 is LGHDT and CDR2 is YNNKEL (reference sequence). The CDR3 runs to 13 residues. The CDR3 DNA sequence: TGTGCCAGCAGCCCTGACAGGGACCAGACCCAGTACTTC. This codes for CASSPDRDQTQYF.

The chain uses TRBV7-3 and TRBJ2-7; 8 positions agree with TRBD2. CDR3 size: 15 residues. The V and J ends lost 5 bases and 0 bases, in that order; junction bases with no gene match: 6. Germline V lookup: CDR1 SGHTA, CDR2 FQGTGA. CDR3 nucleotides: TGTGCCAGCAGCGCCGGGGGGGACTTCTCCTACGAGCAGTACTTC. Amino acids: CASSAGGDFSYEQYF.